This TCR beta chain originates from a study of OX40 agonist ivuxolimab in advanced cancers. Sequenced by immunoSEQ multiplex PCR; TCRdb stores in-frame clones only, minus some. Of around 50,000 clones in the sample, around four fifths were seen once. The source of this sequence is an adult with an advanced solid tumor such as melanoma, head and neck, liver or kidney cancer. The input for sequencing was CD4+ or CD8+ T cells sorted from blood, taken in a trial of the OX40 agonist ivuxolimab.

The DNA for the CDR3 is TGCACCAGCCTAGGGGCCCAGAGCTCCTACAATGAGCAGTTCTTC. Translation gives CTSLGAQSSYNEQFF. V and J are TRBV1 and TRBJ2-1; the table calls TRBD1, which could not be checked here. TRBV1 is recorded as a pseudogene. This CDR3 has 15 amino acids.